This is a list of T cell receptor beta chains from one sample in a study of blood T cell repertoires in COVID-19. TCRdb's copy holds only in-frame clones and misses some; the assay was immunoSEQ multiplex PCR. Of hundreds of thousands of clones listed, around 84% are singletons. Material for sequencing was peripheral blood. All receptors derive from a woman over 75 with active or convalescent COVID-19. Each CDR3 is given with its conserved first and last residue. The order of the fields is J gene, D gene, V gene, clone size, CDR3 DNA, CDR3 protein. D genes are given only for firm matches. The listing skips clone size in some rows; elsewhere it reads once, few, many or a size class.

TRBJ1-3,-,TRBV28,once,TGTGCCAGCAGTCCGGGGTCCTCTGGAAACACCATATATTTT,CASSPGSSGNTIYF
TRBJ2-7,TRBD1,TRBV2,few,TGTGCCAGCAGGGCGGACAGGGGGCGCGGTCAGCAGTACTTC,CASRADRGRGQQYF
TRBJ1-2,TRBD1,TRBV10-3,-,TGTGCCATCCTGACAGGGGAATATGGCTACACCTTC,CAILTGEYGYTF
TRBJ2-1,TRBD1,TRBV9,-,TGTGCCAGCAGCAGAGGACAGGGGGCTCGGGAGCAGTTCTTC,CASSRGQGAREQFF
TRBJ1-1,TRBD1,TRBV19,-,TGTGCCAGTAGTGTAAGACAGGGGGCTGGGACTGAAGCTTTCTTT,CASSVRQGAGTEAFF
TRBJ2-1,-,TRBV20-1,many,TGCAGTGCTAGAGGTCCAGAGCGGCAGTTCTTC,CSARGPERQFF
TRBJ2-3,TRBD2,TRBV7-2,-,TGTGCCAGCAGCTTAAGTTCCGGGGGGTCCGCGGTTGATACGCAGTATTTT,CASSLSSGGSAVDTQYF
TRBJ1-2,TRBD1,TRBV6-6,-,TGTGCCAGCAGCTACGGGTCTACAGGGGATGGCTACACCTTC,CASSYGSTGDGYTF
TRBJ2-7,-,TRBV2,few,TGTGCCAGCACCGGAGGGCCCCAACGCGGCGAGCAGTACTTC,CASTGGPQRGEQYF
TRBJ2-1,TRBD2,TRBV6-5,few,TGTGCCAGCAGTTCTCTAGCGGGAGCCTTCAATGAGCAGTTCTTC,CASSSLAGAFNEQFF
TRBJ1-3,TRBD1,TRBV6-2/TRBV6-3,-,TGTGCCAGCAGTTACTTCGGGACAGCCTCTGGAAACACCATATATTTT,CASSYFGTASGNTIYF
TRBJ2-2,-,TRBV2,few,TGTGCCAGCAGTGCTCAGGGGAGCGCGAACACCGGGGAGCTGTTTTTT,CASSAQGSANTGELFF
TRBJ2-1,-,TRBV27,once,TGTGCCAGCAGTTTTGGCGGGTACTCCTACAATGAGCAGTTCTTC,CASSFGGYSYNEQFF
TRBJ2-3,-,TRBV11-2,few,TGTGCCAGCAGCTTAGACTCGGGGGTTGATACGCAGTATTTT,CASSLDSGVDTQYF
TRBJ1-1,-,TRBV11-3,-,TGTGCCAGCAGCTTAGAGGAGTTCACTGAAGCTTTCTTT,CASSLEEFTEAFF
TRBJ1-2,TRBD1,TRBV9,-,TGTGCCAGCAGCGTAATGACAGGGCCCTATGGCTACACCTTC,CASSVMTGPYGYTF
TRBJ1-2,-,TRBV2,-,TGTGCCAGCCGGAGCCTCCGGAGCTACACCTTC,CASRSLRSYTF
TRBJ2-3,TRBD2,TRBV18,-,TGTGCCAGCTCACGCGGACTAGCGGGAGTGTCTACAGATACGCAGTATTTT,CASSRGLAGVSTDTQYF